These 25 T cell receptor beta chains were sequenced from one sample in a study of blood T cell repertoires in COVID-19. Measured with immunoSEQ multiplex PCR; TCRdb has only the in-frame clones, and not every one. Of about 350,000 clones in the sample, 88% were seen once. Sequencing used PBMCs or T cells enriched from blood (not recorded which). The receptors were sampled from a woman between 25 and 40 years old who had been exposed to COVID-19.

The chain links TRBV27 to TRBJ2-3; 7 bases are a match to TRBD2. From germline, CDR1 is MNHEY and CDR2 SMNVEV (reference sequence). V was pared by 5 bases and J by 6 bases, with 17 bases of the junction left unmatched. The CDR3 contains 17 residues. CDR3 protein: CASSPLGLRELVDTQYF. The CDR3 DNA follows: TGTGCCAGCAGTCCCCTAGGGTTGCGGGAGTTGGTGGATACGCAGTATTTT.

This sequence joins TRBV19 and TRBJ1-5; a possible D gene is TRBD1 (5 bases). The ends were cut back, 2 bases at V and 11 bases at J, with 13 bases in the middle. Germline V CDR1 and CDR2: LNHDA, SQIVND (reference sequence). The CDR3 is made up of 13 amino acids. This chain's CDR3 is CASSIRGAGAQHF. The CDR3, as DNA: TGTGCCAGTAGTATAAGGGGCGCGGGGGCCCAGCATTTT.

The chain uses TRBV9 and TRBJ2-1, with D unclear. V lost 0 bases to trimming and J lost 10 bases, with 11 bases between them. The germline V gene encodes CDR1 SGDLS and CDR2 YYNGEE. This CDR3 comprises 13 residues. The CDR3 DNA follows: TGTGCCAGCAGCGTAGGGAGTACTATGGAGCAGTTCTTC. As protein: CASSVGSTMEQFF.

The chain joins TRBV28 to TRBJ2-7; the D gene is possibly TRBD2 (5 bases). V shed 6 bases and J shed 4 bases, with 16 bases lying between them. This CDR3 comprises 14 residues. CDR1 and CDR2 (germline): MDHEN, SYDVKM. CDR3 sequence (DNA): TGTGCCAGCAGCGGGGAAGCTCGACCATACGAGCAGTACTTC. Its translation: CASSGEARPYEQYF.

CDR3 region: CASSLRKSTDTQYF. The CDR3 DNA sequence: TGTGCCAGCAGCCTGCGCAAAAGCACAGATACGCAGTATTTT. The rearrangement uses TRBV7-8 and TRBJ2-3; no clear D. The V gene's germline CDR1 is SGHVS and CDR2 FQNEAQ. Trimming removed 5 bases from V and 0 bases from J, with 9 bases in between. The CDR3 has 14 amino acids.

The chain uses TRBV20-1 and TRBJ2-5, with D uncertain. Germline V gives CDR1 DFQATT, CDR2 SNEGSKA (reference sequence). There are 11 residues in the CDR3. Trimming left V 1 base short and J 5 bases short, with 5 bases between. The CDR3 nucleotides are TGCAGTGCTAGAGTGCAGGAGACCCAGTACTTC. The encoded protein is CSARVQETQYF.

The chain joins TRBV6-5 to TRBJ2-3; the D gene is possibly TRBD2 (5 bases). The CDR3 covers 13 residues. V was trimmed by 7 bases and J by 1 base, leaving 9 bases between them. The V gene's germline CDR1 is MNHEY and CDR2 SVGAGI. The CDR3 DNA reads TGTGCCAGCAAGTCGGAGGGCACAGATACGCAGTATTTT. It encodes CASKSEGTDTQYF.

The chain carries TRBV20-1 and TRBJ2-1; 11 nucleotides align to TRBD2. Unmatched junction bases numbered 20, after V lost 3 bases and J lost 7 bases. Germline CDR1 DFQATT, CDR2 SNEGSKA (reference sequence). The CDR3 spans 19 residues. The CDR3 DNA follows: TGCAGTGCTAGTCTCTTTAGCGTAATGGGACTAGCGGCGCGGAATGAGCAGTTCTTC. Translation gives CSASLFSVMGLAARNEQFF.

The gene calls are TRBV7-6 and TRBJ2-3, with 10 bases fitting TRBD1. The CDR3 spans 16 residues. Germline V gives CDR1 SGHVS, CDR2 FNYEAQ. The ends lost 3 bases at V and 2 bases at J; junction bases unmatched: 5. CDR3 amino acids: CASSFWTGGATDTQYF. CDR3 nucleotide sequence: TGTGCCAGCAGCTTTTGGACAGGGGGGGCCACAGATACGCAGTATTTT.

This clone was counted a few times. The chain joins TRBV7-3 to TRBJ2-1; 7 bases agree with TRBD1. This CDR3 contains 15 residues. Germline V lookup: CDR1 SGHTA, CDR2 FQGTGA. The V and J ends lost 5 bases and 5 bases, in that order; junction bases with no gene match: 9. CDR3 region: CASSRTGAGNNEQFF. In nucleotides, the CDR3 is TGTGCCAGCAGCCGTACAGGGGCCGGGAACAATGAGCAGTTCTTC. The variable domain in full, with the rest retrieved from reference TRBV7-3 and TRBJ2-1, is GAGVSQTPSNKVTEKGKYVELRCDPISGHTALYWYRQSLGQGPEFLIYFQGTGAADDSGLPNDRFFAVRPEGSVSTLKIQRTERGDSAVYLCASSRTGAGNNEQFFGPGTRLTVL.

J is TRBJ2-1 and V is TRBV7-9, with TRBD2 matching 9 bases. From germline, CDR1 is SEHNR and CDR2 FQNEAQ (reference sequence). Trimming at V came to 4 bases and at J to 4 bases, leaving 5 bases not matched to a gene. This CDR3 has 15 amino acids. The CDR3 here is CASSYLAGGYNEQFF. The CDR3 DNA follows: TGTGCCAGCAGCTACCTGGCGGGAGGGTACAATGAGCAGTTCTTC.

V usage is TRBV14 and J usage is TRBJ2-7; 11 bases agree with TRBD1. The CDR3 loop spans 14 amino acids. CDR1 is SGHDN and CDR2 is FVKESK in the germline V gene. Germline trimming cut 4 bases from V and 3 bases from J; bases unmatched to any gene: 2. The CDR3 reads CASSLGTGGYEQYF. CDR3 in DNA: TGTGCCAGCAGCCTTGGGACAGGGGGCTACGAGCAGTACTTC.

The V call is TRBV5-1, the J call TRBJ2-7, with a possible D match to TRBD1 (5 bases). Germline loops: CDR1 SGHRS, CDR2 YFSETQ. V lost 1 base and J lost 2, with 10 bases in between. This CDR3 has 14 residues. The CDR3 nucleotides read TGCGCCAGCAGCTTGCCAGACAGCACCTACGAGCAGTACTTC. Its translation is CASSLPDSTYEQYF. Together with reference TRBV5-1 and TRBJ2-7, the CDR3 gives the full variable domain: KAGVTQTPRYLIKTRGQQVTLSCSPISGHRSVSWYQQTPGQGLQFLFEYFSETQRNKGNFPGRFSGRQFSNSRSEMNVSTLELGDSALYLCASSLPDSTYEQYFGPGTRLTVT.

The rearrangement joins TRBV3-1 (or the pseudogene TRBV3-2) to TRBJ2-7; weak D call: TRBD1 (5 bases). The V end was cut by 1 base, the J end by 3 bases, with 10 bases between. Germline V lookup: CDR1 LGHDT, CDR2 YNNKEL (reference sequence). The CDR3 spans 14 residues. CDR3 region: CASSQVPDNYEQYF. In nucleotides, the CDR3 is TGTGCCAGCAGCCAAGTTCCGGACAACTACGAGCAGTACTTC.

V and J are TRBV20-1 and TRBJ1-3; no clear D. Trimming cost V 3 bases and J 8 bases, with 5 bases left between them. The germline V gene encodes CDR1 DFQATT and CDR2 SNEGSKA (reference sequence). The CDR3 sequence is 10 residues long. The CDR3 spells CSARRDTIYF. The CDR3 DNA sequence: TGCAGTGCTAGGCGGGACACCATATATTTT.

The chain recombines TRBV28 with TRBJ1-3; D possibly corresponds to TRBD1 (5 bases). V was pared by 0 bases and J by 8 bases, with 11 bases between. The CDR3 covers 14 residues. Per germline, CDR1 MDHEN and CDR2 SYDVKM. CDR3 DNA sequence: TGTGCCAGCAGTTTATGGGCAGGGCGAGACACCATATATTTT. Amino acid sequence: CASSLWAGRDTIYF.

This sequence joins TRBV30 and TRBJ1-1; possible D gene TRBD1, 6 bases. Germline CDR1 GTSNPN, CDR2 SVGIG (reference sequence). The CDR3 covers 13 residues. Trimming shortened V by 0 bases and J by 11 bases, and 16 bases separated the two germline ends. CDR3 region: CAWSVLSTGTAFF. CDR3 bases: TGTGCCTGGAGTGTACTTTCAACAGGGACGGCTTTCTTT. Supplemented by reference TRBV30 and TRBJ1-1, the full variable domain reads SQTIHQWPATLVQPVGSPLSLECTVEGTSNPNLYWYRQAAGRGLQLLFYSVGIGQISSEVPQNLSASRPQDRQFILSSKKLLLSDSGFYLCAWSVLSTGTAFFGQGTRLTVV.

This chain joins TRBV27 and TRBJ1-1, with 7 positions matching TRBD1. The CDR3 length is 19 residues. CDR1 is MNHEY, CDR2 SMNVEV, per germline (reference sequence). After removal of 4 bases from V and 1 base from J, the junction contained 18 bases not matched to a gene. This CDR3 is CASSSLSLKYRGPNTEAFF. DNA of the CDR3: TGTGCCAGCAGTTCACTTTCCTTGAAATACAGGGGACCGAACACTGAAGCTTTCTTT.

The gene calls are TRBV7-9 and TRBJ2-2; 7 bases align to TRBD1. The CDR3 is made up of 17 amino acids. The trim removed 5 bases at V and 6 bases at J, leaving 15 bases unmatched. Germline V gene data show CDR1 as SEHNR and CDR2 as FQNEAQ (reference sequence). The CDR3 DNA sequence: TGTGCCAGCAGCCCAACCGGGACAGAGTACTGTCCCGGGGAGCTGTTTTTT. Translating gives CASSPTGTEYCPGELFF. The whole variable domain, remainder taken from reference TRBV7-9 and TRBJ2-2, is DTGVSQNPRHKITKRGQNVTFRCDPISEHNRLYWYRQTLGQGPEFLTYFQNEAQLEKSRLLSDRFSAERPKGSFSTLEIQRTEQGDSAMYLCASSPTGTEYCPGELFFGEGSRLTVL.

The V gene is TRBV7-6, the J gene TRBJ2-1, with 9 nucleotides matching TRBD1. Trimming at V came to 5 bases and at J to 7 bases, leaving 6 bases not matched to a gene. CDR1 and CDR2 (germline): SGHVS, FNYEAQ. The CDR3 has 14 residues. The CDR3, as DNA: TGTGCCAGCAGCCTTAGACAGGGGGGGAATGAGCAGTTCTTC. Protein product: CASSLRQGGNEQFF.

The chain employs TRBV5-1 and TRBJ1-1; TRBD1 matches at 8 bases. The CDR3 runs to 15 residues. From germline, CDR1 is SGHRS and CDR2 YFSETQ. V gave up 4 bases and J gave up 4 bases; unmatched junction bases: 9. This chain's CDR3 is CASSPQGAVGTEAFF. For the CDR3, the DNA is TGCGCCAGCAGCCCGCAGGGGGCCGTTGGCACTGAAGCTTTCTTT.

On this clone: Additional DNA sequences in this sample encode the identical CDR3. The V gene is TRBV12-3 or TRBV12-4, the J gene TRBJ1-5; 7 nucleotides match TRBD1. The CDR3 runs to 13 residues. V gave up 3 bases and J gave up 4 bases; unmatched junction bases: 0. The CDR3 DNA is TGTGCCAGCAGTTTGGGACAGAATCAGCCCCAGCATTTT. Protein product: CASSLGQNQPQHF.

This chain links TRBV6-5 with TRBJ2-7; D is unclear. V was pared by 8 bases and J by 0 bases, with 11 bases between. This CDR3 has 13 amino acids. Per germline, CDR1 MNHEY and CDR2 SVGAGI. The CDR3 region has the DNA TGTGCCAGCTCTCGCGGCCTCTCCTACGAGCAGTACTTC. It codes for CASSRGLSYEQYF.

V and J are TRBV5-1 and TRBJ2-1; 7 nucleotides align to TRBD1. V trimming: 2 bases; J trimming: 8 bases; junction bases outside the gene matches: 1. CDR1 is SGHRS and CDR2 is YFSETQ in the germline V gene. The CDR3 runs to 12 residues. CDR3 in amino acids: CASSFTGDEQFF. The DNA for the CDR3 is TGCGCCAGCAGCTTCACAGGGGATGAGCAGTTCTTC. Using reference TRBV5-1 and TRBJ2-1 for the parts outside the CDR3, the full variable domain is KAGVTQTPRYLIKTRGQQVTLSCSPISGHRSVSWYQQTPGQGLQFLFEYFSETQRNKGNFPGRFSGRQFSNSRSEMNVSTLELGDSALYLCASSFTGDEQFFGPGTRLTVL.

The chain links TRBV28 to TRBJ1-5; D might be TRBD1 (5 bases). CDR1 is MDHEN, CDR2 SYDVKM, per germline. Between the trimmed V and J ends, which lost 4 bases and 6 bases, there was a span of 10 bases. The CDR3 consists of 13 residues. CDR3 DNA sequence: TGTGCCAGCAGTTCCCCGGACACTCAGCCCCAGCATTTT. The encoded protein is CASSSPDTQPQHF.